One and the same sample provided the 12 T cell receptor beta chains below, sequenced in a study of cytomegalovirus exposure and HLA in healthy donors. Amplification used 60 Vbeta primers and 13 Jbeta primers. The protocol was immunoSEQ multiplex PCR, while the TCRdb copy is restricted to in-frame clones and leaves out a portion. This table has about 140,000 clones, roughly 77% appearing once. The sequenced sample consisted of PBMCs. The origin of the receptors is a young woman in good health and CMV-seronegative.

The chain couples TRBV30 to TRBJ2-1, with no clear D. The CDR3 contains 14 residues. V was shortened by 4 bases and J by 4 bases, with 14 bases between the two germline ends. CDR1 is GTSNPN and CDR2 is SVGIG in the germline V gene (reference sequence). The CDR3 region has the DNA TGTGCCTGGAATCTTGGTAGGAGTTACAATGAGCAGTTCTTC. Protein sequence: CAWNLGRSYNEQFF.

This chain joins TRBV7-9 and TRBJ2-7, with D possibly being TRBD2 (7 bases). CDR1 SEHNR and CDR2 FQNEAQ come from the germline V gene (reference sequence). The CDR3 spans 15 residues. The germline V and J ends were trimmed by 0 bases and 5 bases, with 14 bases remaining between them. The CDR3 loop reads CASSLAAGARHEQYF. DNA of the CDR3: TGTGCCAGCAGCTTAGCCGCGGGGGCGCGGCACGAGCAGTACTTC. The full variable domain, in which reference TRBV7-9 and TRBJ2-7 provide the parts outside the CDR3, is DTGVSQNPRHKITKRGQNVTFRCDPISEHNRLYWYRQTLGQGPEFLTYFQNEAQLEKSRLLSDRFSAERPKGSFSTLEIQRTEQGDSAMYLCASSLAAGARHEQYFGPGTRLTVT.

Only a few counts were recorded for this clone. This rearrangement joins TRBV28 to TRBJ1-6; D is possibly TRBD1 (5 bases). Germline loops: CDR1 MDHEN, CDR2 SYDVKM. CDR3 length: 15 amino acids. Trimming removed 7 bases at V and 3 bases at J, with 13 bases between. DNA of the CDR3: TGTGCCAGCATAACGGGGGGGGTCTATAATTCACCCCTCCACTTT. This sequence encodes CASITGGVYNSPLHF.

The CDR3 sequence: CASTSSYTDTQYF. The CDR3 DNA is TGTGCCAGCACCTCCTCTTACACAGATACGCAGTATTTT. The chain employs TRBV6-1 and TRBJ2-3; no reliable D call. Trimming took off 7 bases at V and 2 bases at J, with 10 bases between the two ends. The CDR3 runs to 13 residues. Per the germline V gene, CDR1 is MNHNS and CDR2 is SASEGT.

The chain couples TRBV30 to TRBJ1-4, with a possible D match to TRBD1 (5 bases). This CDR3 spans 14 amino acids. Germline CDR1 is GTSNPN and CDR2 is SVGIG (reference sequence). V was clipped by 0 bases and J by 4 bases, with 9 bases between them. CDR3 residues: CAWSVPGGNEKLFF. Here the CDR3 DNA reads TGTGCCTGGAGTGTTCCCGGGGGTAATGAAAAACTGTTTTTT.

V is TRBV19 and J is TRBJ1-5, with TRBD1 as a possible D gene (5 bases). The germline gives CDR1 LNHDA, CDR2 SQIVND (reference sequence). Trimming cost V 9 bases and J 4 bases, with 19 bases left between them. This CDR3 is built from 15 residues. CDR3 DNA: TGTGCCAGCGCCTTGGGGCATTCTTTAAATCAGCCCCAGCATTTT. Amino acid sequence: CASALGHSLNQPQHF.

The genes are TRBV10-3 and TRBJ1-2; 9 bases line up with TRBD1. CDR1 is ENHRY and CDR2 is SYGVKD in the germline V gene. The CDR3 runs to 16 residues. J gave up 2 bases and V 2 bases, and 6 bases lay outside the gene matches. This CDR3 reads CAISEPDRGLNYGYTF. CDR3 nucleotide sequence: TGTGCCATCAGTGAGCCGGACAGGGGCCTCAACTATGGCTACACCTTC.

V and J are TRBV6-8 and TRBJ1-5, with D hard to call. Trimming cost V 6 bases and J 4 bases, with 4 bases left between them. Looked up from germline, CDR1 is MNHGY and CDR2 is SAAAGT. There are 11 residues in the CDR3. CDR3: CASRLNQPQHF. CDR3 in DNA: TGTGCCAGCAGATTAAATCAGCCCCAGCATTTT.

CDR3 sequence (DNA): TGTGCCAGCAGCTTGGGCGGGGCCCCTAGCACAGATACGCAGTATTTT. Translation gives CASSLGGAPSTDTQYF. This chain connects TRBV5-8 to TRBJ2-3; D is possibly TRBD2 (6 bases). In germline, CDR1 is SGHTS, CDR2 YDEGEE. This CDR3 has 16 residues. V lost 0 bases and J 0 bases, leaving 11 bases between the germline ends.

CDR3 nucleotide sequence: TGTGCCAGCAGCAAGGCGGTGGGGACAGGTGAGCAGTACGTC. Its translation: CASSKAVGTGEQYV. The J gene is TRBJ2-7, the V gene TRBV11-2; 8 positions match TRBD1. The CDR3 consists of 14 residues. The V gene end was trimmed by 5 bases and the J gene end by 7 bases; junction bases not matched to a gene: 10. CDR1 is SGHAT and CDR2 is FQNNGV in the germline V gene.

The chain uses TRBV5-1 and TRBJ2-1, with 10 positions matching TRBD2. The CDR3 is 14 residues long. V lost 7 bases and J lost 4; bases outside the gene matches: 5. Germline lookup yields CDR1 SGHRS and CDR2 YFSETQ. The CDR3 region is CASSSGGRYNEQFF. In DNA, the CDR3 is TGCGCCAGCTCTAGCGGGGGCCGTTACAATGAGCAGTTCTTC.

J is TRBJ2-5 and V is TRBV7-2, with D perhaps TRBD1 (5 bases). V was shortened by 6 bases and J by 1 base, with 9 bases between the two germline ends. Germline CDR1 reads SGHTA; CDR2 reads FQGNSA. The CDR3 length is 13 residues. The CDR3 protein is CASRWTLQETQYF. In nucleotides, the CDR3 is TGTGCCAGCAGGTGGACACTCCAAGAGACCCAGTACTTC.